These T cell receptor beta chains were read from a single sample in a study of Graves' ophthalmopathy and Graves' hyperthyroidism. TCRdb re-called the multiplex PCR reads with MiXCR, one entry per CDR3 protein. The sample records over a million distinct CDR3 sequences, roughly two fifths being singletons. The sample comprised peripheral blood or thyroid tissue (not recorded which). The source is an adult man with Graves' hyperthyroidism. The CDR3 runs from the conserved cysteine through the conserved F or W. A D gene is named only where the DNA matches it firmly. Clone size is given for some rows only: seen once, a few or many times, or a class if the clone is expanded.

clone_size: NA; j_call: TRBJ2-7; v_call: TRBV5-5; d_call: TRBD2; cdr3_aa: CASSLNGGASLRSSEQYF; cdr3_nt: TGTGCCAGCAGCTTGAACGGGGGGGCGAGTCTAAGGTCCTCCGAGCAGTACTTC
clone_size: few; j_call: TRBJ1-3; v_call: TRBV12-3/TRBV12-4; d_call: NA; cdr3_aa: CASSLEQNTIYF; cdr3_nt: TGTGCCAGCAGCCTCGAACAAAACACCATATATTTT
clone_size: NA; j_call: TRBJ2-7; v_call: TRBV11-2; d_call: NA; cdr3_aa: CASSLVRSYEQCF; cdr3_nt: TGTGCCAGCAGCTTAGTACGGTCCTACGAGCAGTGCTTC
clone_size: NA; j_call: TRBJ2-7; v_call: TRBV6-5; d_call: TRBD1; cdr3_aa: CASSPIGTAYEQYF; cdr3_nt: TGTGCCAGCAGCCCAATAGGGACAGCCTACGAGCAGTACTTC
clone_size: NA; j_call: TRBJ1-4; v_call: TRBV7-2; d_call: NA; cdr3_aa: CASSFGGF; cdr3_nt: TGTGCCAGCAGCTTCGGGGGTTTC
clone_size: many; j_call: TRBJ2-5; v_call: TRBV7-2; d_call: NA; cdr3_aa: CASSLGRSGFQETQYF; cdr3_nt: TGTGCCAGCAGCTTGGGGCGTAGCGGATTCCAAGAGACCCAGTACTTC
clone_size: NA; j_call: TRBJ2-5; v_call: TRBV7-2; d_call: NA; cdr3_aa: CASSSMGLHQETQYF; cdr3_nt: TGTGCCAGCAGCTCGATGGGCCTTCATCAAGAGACCCAGTACTTC
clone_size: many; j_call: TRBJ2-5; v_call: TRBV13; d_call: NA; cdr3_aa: CASSLPRGEDGEETQYF; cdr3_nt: TGTGCCAGCAGCTTACCCCGCGGGGAGGACGGGGAAGAGACCCAGTACTTC
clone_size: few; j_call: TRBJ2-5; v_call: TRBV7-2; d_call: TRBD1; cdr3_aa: CASSKHRGRGETQYF; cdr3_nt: TGTGCCAGCAGCAAACACAGGGGGCGTGGGGAGACCCAGTACTTC
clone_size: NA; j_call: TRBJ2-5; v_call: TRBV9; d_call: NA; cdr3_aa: CASSVAPSGQETQYF; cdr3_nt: TGTGCCAGCAGCGTAGCGCCCAGCGGGCAAGAGACCCAGTACTTC
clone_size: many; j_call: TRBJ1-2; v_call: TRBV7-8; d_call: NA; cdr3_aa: CASSLGLTNYGYTF; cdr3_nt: TGTGCCAGCAGCTTAGGGTTGACTAACTATGGCTACACCTTC
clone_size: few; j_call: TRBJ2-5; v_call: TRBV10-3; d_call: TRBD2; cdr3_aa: CASSRGLAVYQETQYF; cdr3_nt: TGTGCCAGCAGTAGAGGACTAGCGGTGTACCAAGAGACCCAGTACTTC
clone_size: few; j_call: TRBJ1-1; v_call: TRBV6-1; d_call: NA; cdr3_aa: CASSFAGDGTEAFF; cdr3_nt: TGTGCCAGCAGTTTTGCAGGGGACGGGACTGAAGCTTTCTTT
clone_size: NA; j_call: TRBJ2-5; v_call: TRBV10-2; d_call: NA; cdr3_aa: CASSEVGDSQETQYF; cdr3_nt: TGCGCCAGCAGTGAAGTTGGGGACTCCCAAGAGACCCAGTACTTC
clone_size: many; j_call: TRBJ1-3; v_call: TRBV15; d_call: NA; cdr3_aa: CATSRDGRSSGNTIYF; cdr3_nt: TGTGCCACCAGCAGAGATGGCAGGAGCTCTGGAAACACCATATATTTT
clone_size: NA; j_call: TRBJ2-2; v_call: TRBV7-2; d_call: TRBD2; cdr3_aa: CASSQWTSGAGELFF; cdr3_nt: TGTGCCAGCAGCCAATGGACTAGCGGGGCCGGGGAGCTGTTTTTT
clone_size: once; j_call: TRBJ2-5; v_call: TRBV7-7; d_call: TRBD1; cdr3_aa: CASSETGTEETQYF; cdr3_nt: TGTGCCAGCAGTGAAACCGGGACAGAAGAGACCCAGTACTTC
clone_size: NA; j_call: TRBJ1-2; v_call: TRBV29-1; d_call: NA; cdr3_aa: CSVPDSLLNYGYTF; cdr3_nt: TGCAGTGTGCCGGACAGTCTTTTAAACTATGGCTACACCTTC
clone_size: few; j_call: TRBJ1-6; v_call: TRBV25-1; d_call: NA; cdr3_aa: CASRGQSDSPLHF; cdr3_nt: TGTGCCAGCAGAGGACAGTCCGATTCACCCCTCCACTTT
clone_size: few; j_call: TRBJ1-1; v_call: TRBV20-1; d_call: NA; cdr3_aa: CSATGTANTEAFF; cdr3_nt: TGCAGTGCTACCGGGACCGCAAACACTGAAGCTTTCTTT
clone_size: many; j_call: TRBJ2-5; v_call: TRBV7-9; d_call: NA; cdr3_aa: CASSSVRQRQETQYF; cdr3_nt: TGTGCCAGCAGCTCGGTACGACAGCGTCAAGAGACCCAGTACTTC
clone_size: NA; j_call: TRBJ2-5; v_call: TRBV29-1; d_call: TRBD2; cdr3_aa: CSVLRAGGQETQYF; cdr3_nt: TGCAGCGTTCTGAGGGCGGGGGGTCAAGAGACCCAGTACTTC
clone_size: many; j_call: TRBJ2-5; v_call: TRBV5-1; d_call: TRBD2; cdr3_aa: CASSLVGTSWGQETQYF; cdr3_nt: TGCGCCAGCAGCTTGGTGGGGACTAGTTGGGGCCAAGAGACCCAGTACTTC
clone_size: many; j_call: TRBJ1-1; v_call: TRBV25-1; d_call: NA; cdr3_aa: CASRDTGSFMNTEAFF; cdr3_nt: TGTGCCAGCAGGGATACAGGGTCATTTATGAACACTGAAGCTTTCTTT
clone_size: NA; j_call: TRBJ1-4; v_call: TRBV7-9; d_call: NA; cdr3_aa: CASSLDGVTNEKLFF; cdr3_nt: TGTGCCAGCAGCTTAGATGGGGTCACTAATGAAAAACTGTTTTTT
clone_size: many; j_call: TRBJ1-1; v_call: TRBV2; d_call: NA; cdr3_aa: CASGSGRMNTEAFF; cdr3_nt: TGTGCCAGCGGATCGGGACGAATGAACACTGAAGCTTTCTTT
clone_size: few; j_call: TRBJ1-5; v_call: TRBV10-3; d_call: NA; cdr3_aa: CATGGGQGSQPQHF; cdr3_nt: TGTGCCACCGGCGGTGGGCAGGGATCTCAGCCCCAGCATTTT
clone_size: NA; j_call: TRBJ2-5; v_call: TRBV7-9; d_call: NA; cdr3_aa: CASSFPSPGQETQYF; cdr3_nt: TGTGCCAGCAGCTTCCCCTCACCGGGACAAGAGACCCAGTACTTC
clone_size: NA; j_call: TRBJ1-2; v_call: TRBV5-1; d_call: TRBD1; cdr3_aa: CASSFGPGQGDDTF; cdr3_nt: TGCGCCAGCAGCTTTGGGCCTGGACAGGGTGATGACACCTTC
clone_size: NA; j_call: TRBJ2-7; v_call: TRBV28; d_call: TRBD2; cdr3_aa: CATSSSGTSNYEQYF; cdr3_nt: TGTGCCACATCGTCTTCCGGGACTAGCAACTACGAGCAGTACTTC
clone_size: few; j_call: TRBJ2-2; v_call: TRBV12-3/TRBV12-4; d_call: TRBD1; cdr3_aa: CASSATGDSRGELFF; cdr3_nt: TGTGCCAGCAGTGCCACAGGGGATAGTCGCGGGGAGCTGTTTTTT
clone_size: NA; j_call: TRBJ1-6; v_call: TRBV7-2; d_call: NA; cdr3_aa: CASSFLMGPSDNSPLHF; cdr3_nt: TGTGCCAGCAGCTTTCTAATGGGCCCCTCTGATAATTCACCCCTCCACTTT
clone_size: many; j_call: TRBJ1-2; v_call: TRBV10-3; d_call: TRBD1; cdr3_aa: CAIRGQGQDGYTF; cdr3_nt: TGTGCCATCAGAGGACAGGGACAAGATGGCTACACCTTC
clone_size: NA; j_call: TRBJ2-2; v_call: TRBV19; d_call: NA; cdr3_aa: CASSPAQNLNTGELFF; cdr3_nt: TGTGCCAGTAGTCCGGCACAAAACCTGAACACCGGGGAGCTGTTTTTT
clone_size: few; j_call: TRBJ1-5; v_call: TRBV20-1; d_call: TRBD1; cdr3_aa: CSAYYRGGYDQPQHF; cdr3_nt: TGCAGTGCTTATTACAGGGGAGGTTACGATCAGCCCCAGCATTTT
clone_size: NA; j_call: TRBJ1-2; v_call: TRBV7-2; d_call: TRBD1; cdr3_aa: CASSSLNLETGGRYGYTF; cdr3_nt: TGTGCCAGCAGCTCCCTGAATTTAGAAACAGGGGGAAGGTATGGCTACACCTTC
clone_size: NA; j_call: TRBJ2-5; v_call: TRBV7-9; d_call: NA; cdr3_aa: CASSLRQETQHF; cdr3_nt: TGTGCCAGCAGCTTGCGCCAAGAGACCCAGCACTTC
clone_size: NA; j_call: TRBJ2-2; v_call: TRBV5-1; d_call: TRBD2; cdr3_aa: CASSSGTSFGELFF; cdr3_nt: TGCGCCAGCAGCTCCGGGACTAGCTTCGGGGAGCTGTTTTTT